This TCR beta chain was observed in a study of T cell repertoires in cytomegalovirus infection. Notes on the study in general: Dominant in the ex vivo response were TCR beta clonotypes restricted by HLA-C and specific for CMV. CMV carriers with the relevant HLA were identified by cumulative public TCR beta family frequency.

Of note for this clonotype: Its matching antigen is unknown.

MiXCR was run by TCRdb on the reads, yielding one entry per CDR3 protein. The table includes 560,000 or so distinct CDR3 sequences, 16% detected once. The trim removed 4 bases at V and 7 bases at J, leaving 10 bases unmatched. CDR3 length equals 16 residues. Germline V lookup: CDR1 SGHDN, CDR2 FVKESK. The rearrangement joins TRBV14 to TRBJ2-1, with TRBD2 matching 10 bases. The material sequenced was CD8+ T cells from PBMCs. The TCR originated in a human donor in good health (CMV status not recorded). Some clones in this sample may be carry-over from other donors' samples. For the CDR3, the DNA is TGTGCCAGCAGCCTATCTAGCGGGAGCTTTGAGAATGAGCAGTTCTTC. It specifies CASSLSSGSFENEQFF.